One sample yielded the 11 T cell receptor beta chains listed below, sequenced in a study of blood T cell repertoires in COVID-19. Sequencing used immunoSEQ multiplex PCR; TCRdb keeps in-frame clones, though not all of them. The table has about 170,000 clones, over 65% seen once. The sample was PBMCs or T cells enriched from blood (not recorded which). The origin of the receptors is a woman aged 45-59 years who had recovered from COVID-19.

This sequence joins TRBV29-1 and TRBJ1-3; 8 nucleotides agree with TRBD1. V was clipped by 6 bases and J by 2 bases; unmatched bases: 3. The germline CDR1 and CDR2 sequences are SQVTM and ANQGSEA. This CDR3 is built from 13 residues. This chain's CDR3 is CSVKGQAGNTIYF. In DNA, the CDR3 is TGCAGCGTCAAGGGACAGGCTGGAAACACCATATATTTT.

CDR3 sequence (DNA): TGTGCCAGCAGACGCGGACAGGGCGGCTATGGCTACACCTTC. Residues: CASRRGQGGYGYTF. The gene calls are TRBV28 and TRBJ1-2; 8 bases align to TRBD1. Germline CDR1 reads MDHEN; CDR2 reads SYDVKM. V lost 6 bases and J lost 4; bases outside the gene matches: 7. The CDR3 consists of 14 residues.

This chain links TRBV5-1 with TRBJ1-2; no definite D call. Trimming took off 0 bases at V and 5 bases at J, with 8 bases between the two ends. This CDR3 is 13 amino acids long. Germline V lookup: CDR1 SGHRS, CDR2 YFSETQ. The CDR3: CASSLDGSYGYTF. The CDR3 DNA reads as TGCGCCAGCAGCTTGGATGGCAGTTATGGCTACACCTTC.

The chain combines TRBV6-2 or TRBV6-3 with TRBJ2-1, with D perhaps TRBD1 (6 bases). The CDR3 is 12 residues long. From germline, CDR1 is MNHEY and CDR2 SVGEGT. V was cut by 4 bases and J by 12 bases, with 13 bases left in between. The CDR3 is CASSSNRVAQFF. CDR3 DNA sequence: TGTGCCAGCAGTTCCAACAGGGTTGCGCAGTTCTTC.

J is TRBJ2-1 and V is TRBV19; 9 bases agree with TRBD2. This CDR3 comprises 15 residues. The trim removed 6 bases at V and 7 bases at J, leaving 10 bases unmatched. Looked up from germline, CDR1 is LNHDA and CDR2 is SQIVND (reference sequence). CDR3 in amino acids: CASSVLAGMDNEQFF. The CDR3 bases are TGTGCCAGTAGCGTCCTAGCGGGAATGGATAATGAGCAGTTCTTC.

This rearrangement joins TRBV9 to TRBJ1-3; 7 nucleotides line up with TRBD1. Trimming removed 3 bases from V and 4 bases from J; junction bases left unmatched: 4. In germline, CDR1 is SGDLS, CDR2 YYNGEE. The CDR3 totals 14 residues. The CDR3 reads CASSDTGAGNTIYF. Written as DNA, the CDR3 is TGTGCCAGCAGCGACACAGGGGCCGGAAACACCATATATTTT.

With regard to this clone: Germline and junction disagree at one end, which may indicate a read error. The chain joins TRBV7-7 to TRBJ2-5; D unresolved. Germline CDR1 SSHAT, CDR2 FNYEAQ (reference sequence). The CDR3 is made up of 15 amino acids. The CDR3 spells CASSLGGTSQETQYF. In DNA form, the CDR3 reads TGTGCTAGCAGCTTAGGCGGCACGAGCCAAGAGACCCAGTACTTC.

V and J are TRBV3-1 (or the pseudogene TRBV3-2) and TRBJ2-6, with D maybe TRBD1 (7 bases). Germline V gives CDR1 LGHDT, CDR2 YNNKEL (reference sequence). The CDR3 length is 21 residues. V was trimmed by 4 bases and J by 0 bases, leaving 25 bases between them. The CDR3 loop reads CASSPNPGQGGLNSGANVLTF. CDR3 coding DNA: TGTGCCAGCAGCCCGAACCCGGGGCAGGGGGGTTTGAACTCTGGGGCCAACGTCCTGACTTTC.

The V and J genes are TRBV7-8 and TRBJ1-1; tentatively, D is TRBD1 (5 bases). The CDR3 runs 14 residues. CDR1 is SGHVS and CDR2 is FQNEAQ in the germline V gene. Trimming shortened V by 1 base and J by 4 bases, and 10 bases separated the two germline ends. CDR3 loop: CASSLGMGGTEAFF. The CDR3 DNA sequence: TGTGCCAGCAGCTTAGGGATGGGGGGCACTGAAGCTTTCTTT.

The chain combines TRBV5-5 with TRBJ1-1, with TRBD1 matching over 10 bases. Germline trimming cut 4 bases from V and 0 bases from J; bases unmatched to any gene: 9. This CDR3 is built from 17 residues. CDR1 and CDR2 (germline): SGHKS, YYEKEE (reference sequence). CDR3 in DNA: TGTGCCAGCAGCGCTGGACAGGGGGTCCCTCTGAACACTGAAGCTTTCTTT. Its translation: CASSAGQGVPLNTEAFF.

The chain employs TRBV12-3 or TRBV12-4 and TRBJ1-3; TRBD1 agrees at 7 bases. This CDR3 has 13 amino acids. Trimming at V came to 6 bases and at J to 2 bases, leaving 1 base not matched to a gene. This CDR3 is CASRTGAGNTIYF. The CDR3 DNA reads as TGTGCCAGCAGAACAGGGGCTGGAAACACCATATATTTT.